Following are 20 T cell receptor beta chains from one sample sequenced in a study. In TCRdb, the 5' RACE reads were re-called with MiXCR into one record per CDR3 protein. The data contain about 57,000 distinct CDR3 sequences, 28% of them seen just once; the ten biggest clones take up approximately 3.2%. Sequencing was performed on tumor-infiltrating memory CD4+ T cells sorted from the breast tumor. Subset noted: memory CD4+ T cells, CD4+CD45RO+CD25-. Receptors originate from a female donor with breast cancer.

This rearrangement joins TRBV6-1 to TRBJ1-1; no reliable D call. Germline assignment: CDR1 MNHNS and CDR2 SASEGT. This CDR3 spans 15 amino acids. Trimming took 4 bases from V and 1 from J, leaving 13 bases between them. In DNA form, the CDR3 reads TGTGCCAGCAGTGCCATGGAGATGGCGAACACTGAAGCTTTCTTT. It is translated as CASSAMEMANTEAFF.

This clonotype has at least ten counts. The chain recombines TRBV5-1 with TRBJ1-1; D possibly corresponds to TRBD1 (5 bases). There are 15 residues in the CDR3. Germline V gene sequence: CDR1 SGHRS, CDR2 YFSETQ. Trimming stripped 3 bases from V and 2 bases from J, with 14 bases between. The CDR3 DNA follows: TGCGCCAGCAGCTCCCAAAGGGACGGAAACACTGAAGCTTTCTTT. Protein sequence: CASSSQRDGNTEAFF.

This clonotype was seen many times. The chain has TRBV7-8 and TRBJ2-7; D not resolved. CDR1 SGHVS and CDR2 FQNEAQ come from the germline V gene. Between the trimmed V and J ends, which lost 5 bases and 0 bases, there was a span of 5 bases. The CDR3 has 12 residues. CDR3 protein: CASSPHSYEQYF. CDR3 nucleotides: TGTGCCAGCAGCCCACACTCCTACGAGCAGTACTTC.

This chain uses TRBV7-2 with TRBJ2-1; TRBD1 matches at 9 bases. Germline V CDR1 and CDR2: SGHTA, FQGNSA. J lost 10 bases, V lost 3 bases, and 7 bases had no gene match. This CDR3 has 14 amino acids. The CDR3 DNA is TGTGCCAGCAGCTTCTACGACAGGGGGAGCGAGCAGTTCTTC. Residues: CASSFYDRGSEQFF.

V usage is TRBV29-1 and J usage is TRBJ1-5; maybe TRBD1 (5 bases). The V gene lost 6 bases and the J gene lost 2 bases, with 8 bases spanning the gap. CDR3 length: 12 residues. Germline loops: CDR1 SQVTM, CDR2 ANQGSEA. As DNA, the CDR3 is TGCAGCGTACGGGGGGGCAATCAGCCCCAGCATTTT. Translating it yields CSVRGGNQPQHF.

The genes are TRBV6-2 or TRBV6-3 and TRBJ2-4; no clear D. This CDR3 spans 16 amino acids. CDR1 is MNHEY and CDR2 is SVGEGT in the germline V gene. V was cut by 0 bases and J by 2 bases, with 11 bases left in between. This CDR3 is CASSYSGSVTKNIQYF. CDR3 DNA sequence: TGTGCCAGCAGTTACTCGGGCAGTGTCACCAAAAACATTCAGTACTTC.

This clonotype has more than one count but fewer than ten. The gene calls are TRBV24-1 and TRBJ2-3; D uncertain. Trimming shortened V by 6 bases and J by 4 bases, and 7 bases separated the two germline ends. The CDR3 contains 12 residues. The V gene's germline CDR1 is KGHDR and CDR2 SFDVKD. CDR3 sequence: CATSYGPDTQYF. The CDR3 nucleotides read TGTGCCACCAGTTACGGGCCAGATACGCAGTATTTT.

This clonotype has just a few counts. The V call is TRBV28, the J call TRBJ2-2; D call uncertain. V dropped 3 bases and J dropped 7 bases, with 18 bases sitting between them. CDR1 MDHEN and CDR2 SYDVKM come from the germline V gene. CDR3 length: 16 amino acids. In DNA, the CDR3 is TGTGCCAGCAGTTTCTCTATAGTCCTAGAGGACGGGGAGCTGTTTTTT. Its protein product is CASSFSIVLEDGELFF.

The chain recombines TRBV5-1 with TRBJ2-2; D uncertain. CDR3 length: 14 residues. V dropped 4 bases and J dropped 3 bases, with 10 bases sitting between them. The germline V gene encodes CDR1 SGHRS and CDR2 YFSETQ. The CDR3 here is CASSQGPHTGELFF. CDR3 coding DNA: TGCGCCAGCAGCCAAGGGCCACACACCGGGGAGCTGTTTTTT.

The chain links TRBV7-9 to TRBJ1-6; D gene ambiguous. The CDR3 has 12 amino acids. Germline values: CDR1 SEHNR, CDR2 FQNEAQ (reference sequence). V dropped 8 bases and J dropped 8 bases, with 10 bases sitting between them. This CDR3 reads CASRRGDSPLHF. CDR3 sequence (DNA): TGTGCCAGCCGGCGGGGAGATTCACCCCTCCACTTT.

V usage is TRBV5-4 and J usage is TRBJ2-3; TRBD2 matches at 10 bases. Germline trimming cut 3 bases from V and 0 bases from J; bases unmatched to any gene: 7. Per the germline V gene, CDR1 is SGHNT and CDR2 is YYREEE (reference sequence). The length of the CDR3 is 17 residues. The CDR3, as DNA: TGTGCCAGCAGCTCTCTCGGGACTAGCGACAGCACAGATACGCAGTATTTT. Its protein product is CASSSLGTSDSTDTQYF.

Of note for this clonotype: A much larger clone is a single base away; this may be a read error. The chain carries TRBV20-1 and TRBJ2-1, with D unresolved. Germline V lookup: CDR1 DFQATT, CDR2 SNEGSKA (reference sequence). The CDR3 has 12 residues. For the CDR3, the DNA is TGCAGTGCTAGAGATCTGGGTGGTGAGCAGTGCTTC. This gives the protein CSARDLGGEQCF.

The chain carries TRBV6-1 and TRBJ1-1; TRBD1 agrees at 10 bases. Germline assignment: CDR1 MNHNS and CDR2 SASEGT. The CDR3 consists of 14 residues. V was clipped by 3 bases and J by 5 bases; unmatched bases: 3. This CDR3 is CASSDGTGATEAFF. The CDR3 DNA is TGTGCCAGCAGTGATGGGACAGGGGCAACTGAAGCTTTCTTT.

The J gene is TRBJ2-5, the V gene TRBV5-1; the D is unclear. The CDR3 is 15 residues long. CDR1 SGHRS and CDR2 YFSETQ come from the germline V gene. V shed 4 bases and J shed 2 bases, with 15 bases lying between them. This CDR3 is CASSAQYGYQETQYF. CDR3 sequence (DNA): TGCGCCAGCAGCGCCCAATACGGTTATCAAGAGACCCAGTACTTC. The full variable domain, with the rest looked up from reference TRBV5-1 and TRBJ2-5, is KAGVTQTPRYLIKTRGQQVTLSCSPISGHRSVSWYQQTPGQGLQFLFEYFSETQRNKGNFPGRFSGRQFSNSRSEMNVSTLELGDSALYLCASSAQYGYQETQYFGPGTRLLVL.

This chain connects TRBV7-2 to TRBJ1-6, with D perhaps TRBD1 (5 bases). This CDR3 region has 15 residues. With 5 bases removed from V and 7 bases from J, the gap between germline ends came to 15 bases. The germline V gene encodes CDR1 SGHTA and CDR2 FQGNSA. The CDR3 region is CASSPPRTRNSPLHF. The CDR3 nucleotides are TGTGCCAGCAGCCCACCTCGGACAAGGAATTCACCCCTCCACTTT.

The rearrangement uses TRBV5-5 and TRBJ1-5; unclear D gene. This CDR3 region has 17 residues. Trimming removed 5 bases at V and 2 bases at J, with 20 bases between. Germline CDR1 SGHKS, CDR2 YYEKEE (reference sequence). CDR3 loop: CASSLKADGWGNQPQHF. The CDR3 DNA follows: TGTGCCAGCAGTTTGAAGGCAGACGGTTGGGGCAATCAGCCCCAGCATTTT.

This clonotype was detected ten times or more. The CDR3 region has the DNA TGTGCCAGCAGATCCGGGCCTGACAATCAGCCCCAGCATTTT. Its protein is CASRSGPDNQPQHF. This chain links TRBV6-2 or TRBV6-3 with TRBJ1-5; no definite D call. CDR1 is MNHEY, CDR2 SVGEGT, per germline. The V gene lost 6 bases and the J gene lost 3 bases, with 12 bases spanning the gap. The CDR3 contains 14 residues.

A note on this clonotype: At one end, the junction sequence differs from germline, possibly due to a read error. This chain connects TRBV19 to TRBJ1-2; 7 bases line up with TRBD1. Germline V lookup: CDR1 LNHDA, CDR2 SQIVND (reference sequence). The CDR3 is made up of 13 amino acids. CDR3 protein: CASSSRDSDPYSF. The CDR3 DNA follows: TGTGCCAGTAGTTCCCGGGACAGCGACCCTTACTCCTTC.

The chain couples TRBV29-1 to TRBJ2-6; D remains ambiguous. Looked up from germline, CDR1 is SQVTM and CDR2 is ANQGSEA. The CDR3 spans 13 residues. Trimming stripped 7 bases from V and 5 bases from J, with 12 bases between. The CDR3 sequence is CSALNRRANVLTF. The DNA of the CDR3 is TGCAGCGCCCTCAATCGAAGGGCCAACGTCCTGACTTTC.

The genes are TRBV20-1 and TRBJ2-7; tentatively, D is TRBD1 or TRBD2 (6 bases each). V lost 3 bases and J lost 3, with 12 bases in between. Germline V gives CDR1 DFQATT, CDR2 SNEGSKA (reference sequence). This CDR3 has 13 residues. The CDR3 here is CSAREGHDYEQYF. In DNA form, the CDR3 reads TGCAGTGCTAGGGAGGGACACGACTACGAGCAGTACTTC.